These 24 T cell receptor beta chains originate from one sample sequenced in a study of cytomegalovirus exposure and HLA in healthy donors. 60 Vbeta and 13 Jbeta primers were used in PCR. Data came from immunoSEQ multiplex PCR; TCRdb stores just in-frame clones and leaves some out. The table includes 50,000 or so clones, about three quarters detected once. Sequencing was performed on PBMCs. The receptors were gathered from a woman in her forties or fifties in good health and CMV-seronegative.

This chain links TRBV9 with TRBJ2-2; D is ambiguous. Looked up from germline, CDR1 is SGDLS and CDR2 is YYNGEE. The CDR3 extends over 15 amino acids. V shed 0 bases and J shed 7 bases, with 13 bases lying between them. The CDR3 coding sequence is TGTGCCAGCAGCGTAGGAAGTACGTACGGCGGGGAGCTGTTTTTT. This gives the protein CASSVGSTYGGELFF.

This clone was counted only a few times. The sample carries other DNA sequences with the same CDR3. V and J are TRBV30 and TRBJ1-1, with TRBD1 as a possible D gene (6 bases). The CDR3 contains 13 residues. V lost 3 bases to trimming and J lost 1 base, with 9 bases between them. Germline CDR1 is GTSNPN and CDR2 is SVGIG (reference sequence). The CDR3 sequence: CAWRGHQNTEAFF. The CDR3 region has the DNA TGTGCCTGGAGGGGACACCAGAACACTGAAGCTTTCTTT.

The chain employs TRBV4-2 and TRBJ2-2; TRBD1 might be the D (6 bases). Per germline, CDR1 LGHNA and CDR2 YNFKEQ. V lost 4 bases, J lost 7 bases, and 16 bases lay in between. The CDR3 totals 15 residues. CDR3 residues: CASSPGSSGVGELFF. The CDR3 coding sequence is TGTGCCAGCAGCCCAGGATCCTCAGGGGTCGGGGAGCTGTTTTTT.

The rearrangement links TRBV5-1 to TRBJ2-1, with 7 nucleotides matching TRBD1. The germline CDR1 and CDR2 sequences are SGHRS and YFSETQ. With 4 bases clipped from V and 10 bases from J, the junction kept 5 bases outside the gene matches. CDR3 length equals 12 residues. The CDR3 here is CASSKGAREQFF. The CDR3 region has the DNA TGCGCCAGCAGCAAGGGGGCGCGGGAGCAGTTCTTC.

The J gene is TRBJ1-1, the V gene TRBV29-1; D call uncertain. CDR1 is SQVTM, CDR2 ANQGSEA, per germline. The CDR3 contains 11 residues. V shed 5 bases and J shed 0 bases, with 4 bases lying between them. The CDR3 protein is CSVQMNTEAFF. The DNA for the CDR3 is TGCAGCGTTCAGATGAACACTGAAGCTTTCTTT.

The CDR3 loop is CASSLSQGAFRVEQYF. Written as DNA, the CDR3 is TGCGCCAGCAGCTTGTCGCAGGGGGCCTTTCGGGTCGAGCAGTACTTC. The chain combines TRBV5-1 with TRBJ2-7, with TRBD1 matching over 8 bases. Trimming at V came to 1 base and at J to 6 bases, leaving 12 bases not matched to a gene. The germline gives CDR1 SGHRS, CDR2 YFSETQ. This CDR3 region has 16 residues.

The rearrangement uses TRBV6-1 and TRBJ2-5, with 7 bases lining up with TRBD1. The CDR3 is made up of 15 amino acids. J lost 0 bases, V lost 7 bases, and 8 bases had no gene match. The germline CDR1 and CDR2 sequences are MNHNS and SASEGT. CDR3 DNA: TGTGCCAGCACCTCAGGGACAGCCGACCAAGAGACCCAGTACTTC. Translation gives CASTSGTADQETQYF.

J is TRBJ2-2 and V is TRBV4-2; TRBD2 aligns across 10 bases. CDR1 is LGHNA and CDR2 is YNFKEQ in the germline V gene. CDR3 size: 18 residues. Germline trimming cut 4 bases from V and 0 bases from J; bases unmatched to any gene: 8. Here the CDR3 reads CASSPRTSGTSNTGELFF. The CDR3 region has the DNA TGTGCCAGCAGCCCACGGACTAGCGGTACTTCGAACACCGGGGAGCTGTTTTTT.

The chain is built from TRBV7-9 and TRBJ2-1, with 9 nucleotides matching TRBD2. Germline V gene lookup returns CDR1 SEHNR and CDR2 FQNEAQ (reference sequence). J was trimmed by 5 bases and V by 9 bases; bases with no gene match: 8. The CDR3 loop spans 14 amino acids. In nucleotides, the CDR3 is TGTGCCAGTGCGGGGCTAGCGGGGCACAATGAGCAGTTCTTC. Translated, it gives CASAGLAGHNEQFF.

This clone was seen only a few times. This rearrangement joins TRBV5-5 to TRBJ2-6; no definite D call. Trimming pared 1 base from V and 0 bases from J, leaving 11 bases between. This CDR3 is built from 17 residues. Per germline, CDR1 SGHKS and CDR2 YYEKEE (reference sequence). The CDR3 DNA follows: TGTGCCAGCAGCTTGATCCACACCAGCTCTGGGGCCAACGTCCTGACTTTC. Translated, it gives CASSLIHTSSGANVLTF.

The gene calls are TRBV5-8 and TRBJ1-2; no reliable D call. The CDR3 has 13 residues. Germline V CDR1 and CDR2: SGHTS, YDEGEE. V was trimmed by 0 bases and J by 6 bases, leaving 9 bases between them. The DNA of the CDR3 is TGTGCCAGCAGCTTGGGGGTGCGGGATGGCTACACCTTC. This encodes CASSLGVRDGYTF.

This clone has just one count. This CDR3 reads CAWSVRGEGSYEQYF. In DNA form, the CDR3 reads TGTGCCTGGAGTGTTCGGGGGGAGGGGTCCTACGAGCAGTACTTC. This rearrangement joins TRBV30 to TRBJ2-7, with 7 bases that match TRBD2. The germline V gene has CDR1 GTSNPN and CDR2 SVGIG (reference sequence). This CDR3 is built from 15 residues. The trim removed 0 bases at V and 1 base at J, leaving 6 bases unmatched.

The rearrangement uses TRBV12-5 and TRBJ2-1, with 7 positions matching TRBD1. The CDR3 runs 15 residues. CDR1 and CDR2 from the germline V gene are LGHNT and FRNRAP. The V segment lost 1 base and the J segment 2 bases; nucleotides outside the gene matches: 2. The CDR3 coding sequence is TGTGCTAGTGGTTTGGGGACAGGTACCTACAATGAGCAGTTCTTC. Encoded protein: CASGLGTGTYNEQFF.

The genes are TRBV7-2 and TRBJ1-4; D is possibly TRBD1 (5 bases). Trimming left V 2 bases short and J 0 bases short, with 19 bases between. This CDR3 has 19 amino acids. The germline V gene has CDR1 SGHTA and CDR2 FQGNSA. The CDR3 coding sequence is TGTGCCAGCAGCTTAAGAAAGGGGAGGTCCAGCGCAACTAATGAAAAACTGTTTTTT. This encodes CASSLRKGRSSATNEKLFF.

The V gene is TRBV7-8, the J gene TRBJ1-5, with 8 bases that match TRBD1. The CDR3 spans 15 residues. Germline lookup yields CDR1 SGHVS and CDR2 FQNEAQ. V dropped 5 bases and J dropped 5; count of bases not matched to a gene: 8. The CDR3 spells CASSPYVQGDQPQHF. The DNA for the CDR3 is TGTGCCAGCAGCCCCTACGTACAGGGGGATCAGCCCCAGCATTTT.

A few counts support this clone. The CDR3 is CAFGTENTGELFF. CDR3 bases: TGTGCCTTCGGGACAGAGAACACCGGGGAGCTGTTTTTT. The V call is TRBV6-6, the J call TRBJ2-2; the match to TRBD1 covers 7 bases. Germline loops: CDR1 MNHNY, CDR2 SVGAGI (reference sequence). Trimming removed 11 bases from V and 1 base from J; junction bases left unmatched: 4. The CDR3 runs to 13 residues.

This chain uses TRBV2 with TRBJ2-5, with a possible D match to TRBD2 (6 bases). V shed 6 bases and J shed 4 bases, with 12 bases lying between them. This CDR3 contains 13 residues. Germline V gene sequence: CDR1 SNHLY, CDR2 FYNNEI. The CDR3 reads CASRDSGVETQYF. The CDR3, as DNA: TGTGCCAGCAGGGACTCGGGGGTAGAGACCCAGTACTTC.

J is TRBJ2-1 and V is TRBV9; D is perhaps TRBD2 (6 bases). This CDR3 region has 15 residues. Germline assignment: CDR1 SGDLS and CDR2 YYNGEE. The V end lost 0 bases, the J end lost 9 bases, and 16 bases lay between the germline ends. As DNA, the CDR3 is TGTGCCAGCAGCGTAGGGGCCCTAGAGGAGGGTGAGCAGTTCTTC. Translated: CASSVGALEEGEQFF.

This chain links TRBV7-9 with TRBJ1-4, with a possible D match to TRBD1 (5 bases). V lost 5 bases and J 8 bases, leaving 12 bases between the germline ends. Germline lookup yields CDR1 SEHNR and CDR2 FQNEAQ (reference sequence). CDR3 length: 13 amino acids. CDR3 DNA sequence: TGTGCCAGCAGCCCTCAGGGTAGGGAAAAACTGTTTTTT. Residues: CASSPQGREKLFF.

The V call is TRBV7-8, the J call TRBJ2-7; the match to TRBD1 covers 11 bases. Trimming cost V 5 bases and J 1 base; bases outside gene matches: 7. Germline V gene lookup returns CDR1 SGHVS and CDR2 FQNEAQ. The CDR3 contains 16 residues. CDR3 in amino acids: CASSQDRGRESYEQYF. CDR3 sequence (DNA): TGTGCCAGCAGCCAGGACAGGGGGCGAGAGTCCTACGAGCAGTACTTC.

The V and J genes are TRBV19 and TRBJ1-5; the D gene is possibly TRBD1 (6 bases). The length of the CDR3 is 14 residues. V was pared by 5 bases and J by 7 bases, with 15 bases between. CDR1 and CDR2 from the germline V gene are LNHDA and SQIVND (reference sequence). This CDR3 reads CASSVQGFPQPQHF. CDR3 bases: TGTGCCAGTAGTGTTCAGGGGTTTCCCCAGCCCCAGCATTTT. Supplemented by reference TRBV19 and TRBJ1-5, the full variable domain reads DGGITQSPKYLFRKEGQNVTLSCEQNLNHDAMYWYRQDPGQGLRLIYYSQIVNDFQKGDIAEGYSVSREKKESFPLTVTSAQKNPTAFYLCASSVQGFPQPQHFGDGTRLSIL.

This clone has just one count. This sequence joins TRBV19 and TRBJ2-1; D not certain. Trimming left V 9 bases short and J 0 bases short, with 15 bases between. Germline CDR1 reads LNHDA; CDR2 reads SQIVND (reference sequence). There are 15 residues in the CDR3. The CDR3 sequence: CASKVTRDSYNEQFF. CDR3 nucleotides: TGTGCCAGCAAAGTCACGAGAGACTCCTACAATGAGCAGTTCTTC.

The J gene is TRBJ1-2, the V gene TRBV5-6; possible D gene TRBD1, 6 bases. Germline CDR1 reads SGHDT; CDR2 reads YYEEEE. The CDR3 loop spans 14 amino acids. V shed 0 bases and J shed 2 bases, with 8 bases lying between them. The CDR3 reads CASSLGTVNYGYTF. Here the CDR3 DNA reads TGTGCCAGCAGCTTGGGGACAGTGAACTATGGCTACACCTTC.

The rearrangement joins TRBV9 to TRBJ2-5; 9 nucleotides line up with TRBD1. The CDR3 contains 15 residues. The trim removed 4 bases at V and 5 bases at J, leaving 9 bases unmatched. The germline CDR1 and CDR2 sequences are SGDLS and YYNGEE. CDR3 DNA: TGTGCCAGCAGCCCTGGTAGGACAGGGGTGGAGACCCAGTACTTC. This encodes CASSPGRTGVETQYF.